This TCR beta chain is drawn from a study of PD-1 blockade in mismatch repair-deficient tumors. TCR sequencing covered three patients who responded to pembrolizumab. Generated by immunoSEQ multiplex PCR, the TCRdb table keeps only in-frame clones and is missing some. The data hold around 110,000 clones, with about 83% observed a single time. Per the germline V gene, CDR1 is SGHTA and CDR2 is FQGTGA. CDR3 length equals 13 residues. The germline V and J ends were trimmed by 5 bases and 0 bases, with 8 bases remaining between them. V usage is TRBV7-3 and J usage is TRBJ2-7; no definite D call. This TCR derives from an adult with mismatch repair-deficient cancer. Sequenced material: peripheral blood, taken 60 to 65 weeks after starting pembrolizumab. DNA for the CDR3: TGTGCCAGCAGCGCGCTAGGCTCCTACGAGCAGTACTTC. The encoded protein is CASSALGSYEQYF.